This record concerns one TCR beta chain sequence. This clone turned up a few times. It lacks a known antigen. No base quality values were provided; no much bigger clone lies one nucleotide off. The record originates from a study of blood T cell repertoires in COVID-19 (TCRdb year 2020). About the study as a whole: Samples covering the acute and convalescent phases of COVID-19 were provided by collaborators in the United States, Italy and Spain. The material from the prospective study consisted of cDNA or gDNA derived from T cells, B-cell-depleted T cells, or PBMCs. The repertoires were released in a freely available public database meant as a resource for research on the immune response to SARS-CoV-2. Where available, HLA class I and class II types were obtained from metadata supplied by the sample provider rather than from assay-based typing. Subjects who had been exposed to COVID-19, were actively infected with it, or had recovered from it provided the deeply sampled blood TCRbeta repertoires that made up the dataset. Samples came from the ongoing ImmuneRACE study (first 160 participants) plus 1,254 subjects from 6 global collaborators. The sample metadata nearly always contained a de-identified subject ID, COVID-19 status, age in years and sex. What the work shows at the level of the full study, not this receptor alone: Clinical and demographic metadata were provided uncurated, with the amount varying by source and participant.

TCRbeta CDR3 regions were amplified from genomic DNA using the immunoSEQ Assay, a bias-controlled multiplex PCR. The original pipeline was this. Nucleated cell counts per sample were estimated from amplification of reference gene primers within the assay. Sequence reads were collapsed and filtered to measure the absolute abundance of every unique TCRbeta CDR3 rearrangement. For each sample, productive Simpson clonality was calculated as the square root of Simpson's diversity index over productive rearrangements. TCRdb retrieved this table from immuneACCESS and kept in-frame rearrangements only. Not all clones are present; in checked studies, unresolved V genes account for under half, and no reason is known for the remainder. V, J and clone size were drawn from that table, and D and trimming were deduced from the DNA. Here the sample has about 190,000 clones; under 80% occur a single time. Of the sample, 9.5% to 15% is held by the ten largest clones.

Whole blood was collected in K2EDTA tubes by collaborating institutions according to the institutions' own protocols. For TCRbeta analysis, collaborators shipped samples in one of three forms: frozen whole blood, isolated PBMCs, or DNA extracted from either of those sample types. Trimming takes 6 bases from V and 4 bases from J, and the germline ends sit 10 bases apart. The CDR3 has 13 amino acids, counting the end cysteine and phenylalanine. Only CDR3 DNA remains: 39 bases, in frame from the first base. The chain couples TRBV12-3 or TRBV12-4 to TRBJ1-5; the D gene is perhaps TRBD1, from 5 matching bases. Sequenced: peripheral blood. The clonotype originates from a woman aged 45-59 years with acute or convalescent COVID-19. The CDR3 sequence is CASSSEGNQPQHF. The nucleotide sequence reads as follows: TGTGCCAGCAGCTCGGAGGGGAATCAGCCCCAGCATTTT.